These 8 T cell receptor beta chains originate from one sample sequenced in a study of response to subunit inactivated influenza vaccine. From the RT-PCR reads, TCRdb called clonotypes with MiXCR, one entry per CDR3 protein. This sample carries a few hundred thousand distinct CDR3 sequences, less than 15% of them seen once, and the ten largest clones take more than 9.5%. Here the sequenced sample was PBMCs from blood, taken roughly 12 days after vaccination. The receptors were gathered from a man aged 45 to 65 who received an inactivated influenza vaccine.

There are a few counts of this clonotype. The V and J genes are TRBV2 and TRBJ2-1; 9 nucleotides align to TRBD1. Germline CDR1 and CDR2: SNHLY and FYNNEI. Losses at the gene ends were 10 bases for V and 2 bases for J; bases not matched to a gene: 6. This CDR3 comprises 14 residues. As DNA, the CDR3 is TGTGCCACCGTCCGGGACAGGGCCTACAATGAGCAGTTCTTC. It specifies CATVRDRAYNEQFF.

This clonotype has just a few counts. Mismatch with germline at one junction end may stem from a read error. V gene TRBV5-4 combines with J gene TRBJ2-7; 9 bases line up with TRBD1. CDR1 is SGHNT and CDR2 is YYREEE in the germline V gene (reference sequence). This CDR3 has 13 amino acids. CDR3 sequence: CASSAKRQGERYF. Here the CDR3 DNA reads TGTGCCAGCAGCGCAAAACGACAGGGGGAGCGGTACTTC.

The chain combines TRBV9 with TRBJ2-1; either TRBD1 or TRBD2 may fit D (5 bases each). Deletions cut 6 bases from V and 3 bases from J, with 16 bases between. Germline V CDR1 and CDR2: SGDLS, YYNGEE. The CDR3 is 15 residues long. In DNA form, the CDR3 reads TGTGCCAGCACAAGGGACGGGGCGGACTACAATGAGCAGTTCTTC. Translating it yields CASTRDGADYNEQFF.

The V call is TRBV7-2, the J call TRBJ2-1; the match to TRBD2 covers 7 bases. The CDR3 is made up of 15 amino acids. Per germline, CDR1 SGHTA and CDR2 FQGNSA. V gave up 5 bases and J gave up 2 bases; unmatched junction bases: 6. The CDR3 loop is CASSRDYSTYNEQFF. The CDR3 DNA reads TGTGCCAGCAGCCGGGACTACTCCACCTACAATGAGCAGTTCTTC. The full variable domain, its missing parts supplied by reference TRBV7-2 and TRBJ2-1, is GAGVSQSPSNKVTEKGKDVELRCDPISGHTALYWYRQSLGQGLEFLIYFQGNSAPDKSGLPSDRFSAERTGGSVSTLTIQRTQQEDSAVYLCASSRDYSTYNEQFFGPGTRLTVL.

In its sample, this clonotype was seen many times. CDR3: CASSQLAGNNEQFF. The CDR3 DNA follows: TGTGCCAGCAGCCAACTAGCTGGTAACAATGAGCAGTTCTTC. This chain links TRBV12-3 or TRBV12-4 with TRBJ2-1, with a possible D match to TRBD2 (6 bases). The CDR3 is 14 residues long. The V and J ends lost 6 bases and 5 bases respectively, with 14 bases between them.

The sample holds a few counts of this clonotype. J is TRBJ2-3 and V is TRBV29-1; TRBD1 or TRBD2 may be the D gene (5 bases each). Germline CDR1 SQVTM, CDR2 ANQGSEA. Deletions cut 6 bases from V and 6 bases from J, with 19 bases between. This CDR3 comprises 14 residues. CDR3 region: CSVAVGPEGDTQYF. For the CDR3, the DNA is TGCAGCGTAGCGGTGGGCCCTGAGGGGGATACGCAGTATTTT.

This clonotype has at least ten counts. The chain links TRBV6-2 or TRBV6-3 to TRBJ2-2, with 9 positions matching TRBD1. V lost 5 bases to trimming and J lost 7 bases; unmatched junction nucleotides: 8. CDR1 MNHEY and CDR2 SVGEGT come from the germline V gene. The CDR3 sequence is 15 residues long. The CDR3 here is CASSKDRGFYGELFF. CDR3 nucleotide sequence: TGTGCCAGCAGTAAGGACAGGGGTTTTTACGGGGAGCTGTTTTTT.

The chain uses TRBV4-3 and TRBJ2-7; no firm D call. In germline, CDR1 is LGHNA, CDR2 YSLEER. The V gene lost 1 base and the J gene lost 3 bases, with 16 bases spanning the gap. The CDR3 is 16 residues long. CDR3 sequence (DNA): TGCGCCAGCAGCCAAGGTATCGGCAGCGTAGGCTACGAGCAGTACTTC. Encoded protein: CASSQGIGSVGYEQYF.